Listed below are T cell receptor beta chains from one sample, sequenced in a study of cytomegalovirus exposure and HLA in healthy donors. This table comes from immunoSEQ multiplex PCR, and its TCRdb copy is limited to in-frame clones, with some not included. This sample yields some 80,000 clones, of which 70% to 85% are seen a single time; 13% belongs to the top ten. Sequences were obtained from PBMCs. These receptors were taken from a human donor in good health. Each CDR3 is given with its conserved first and last residue. Fields, in order: clone size, J gene, D gene, V gene, CDR3 length, CDR3 protein, CDR3 DNA. A D gene is named only where the DNA matches it firmly. Rows give clone size only sometimes, using once, few, many, or a class for an expanded clone.

>.|TRBJ1-2|.|TRBV6-5|14
CASRGRGRNYGYTF
TGTGCCAGCAGGGGGCGGGGCAGGAACTATGGCTACACCTTC
>few|TRBJ1-3|.|TRBV19|12
CASSATRNTIYF
TGTGCCAGTAGTGCGACGCGGAACACCATATATTTT
>.|TRBJ1-2|TRBD1|TRBV7-2|13
CASAAQGGDGYTF
TGTGCCAGCGCTGCGCAGGGGGGCGATGGCTACACCTTC
>.|TRBJ2-2|TRBD1|TRBV11-3|17
CASSSPDGTGNTGELFF
TGTGCCAGCAGCTCACCCGATGGGACAGGGAACACCGGGGAGCTGTTTTTT
>few|TRBJ2-4|TRBD2|TRBV4-1|18
CASSQGGLAGVTKNIQYF
TGCGCCAGCAGCCAAGGGGGACTAGCGGGGGTGACCAAAAACATTCAGTACTTC
>once|TRBJ2-5|.|TRBV7-2|14
CASSLANILETQYF
TGTGCCAGCAGCTTAGCTAACATTCTGGAGACCCAGTACTTC
>.|TRBJ2-3|TRBD2|TRBV30|14
CAWSISGGRGTQYF
TGTGCCTGGAGTATTAGCGGGGGCAGGGGTACGCAGTATTTT
>once|TRBJ2-1|.|TRBV19|13
CASSIGLYNEQFF
TGTGCCAGTAGTATTGGTCTATACAATGAGCAGTTCTTC
>.|TRBJ1-1|TRBD1|TRBV7-2|15
CASSLDGTGPTEAFF
TGTGCCAGCAGCTTAGATGGGACAGGGCCCACTGAAGCTTTCTTT
>.|TRBJ1-6|.|TRBV5-4|15
CASSSGHIGDSPLHF
TGTGCCAGCAGTTCTGGACACATCGGAGATTCACCCCTCCACTTT
>few|TRBJ2-2|.|TRBV6-5|14
CASMRGMNTGELFF
TGTGCCAGCATGCGGGGCATGAACACCGGGGAGCTGTTTTTT
>.|TRBJ2-7|.|TRBV30|13
CAWSVGQGFEQYF
TGTGCCTGGAGTGTGGGGCAGGGGTTCGAGCAGTACTTC
>.|TRBJ2-7|.|TRBV7-9|11
CASSLNLEQYF
TGTGCCAGCAGCTTAAACTTGGAGCAGTACTTC
>.|TRBJ2-3|TRBD2|TRBV9|15
CASSVGTSGADTQYF
TGTGCCAGCAGCGTAGGGACTAGCGGGGCAGATACGCAGTATTTT
>.|TRBJ2-1|.|TRBV4-3|16
CASSQDFPGRHNEQFF
TGCGCCAGCAGCCAAGATTTCCCAGGGCGGCACAATGAGCAGTTCTTC
>.|TRBJ2-1|TRBD2|TRBV9|12
CASSELAGGQFF
TGTGCCAGCAGCGAACTAGCGGGGGGGCAGTTCTTC
>.|TRBJ2-7|TRBD1|TRBV7-9|15
CASSLVGDSYYEQYF
TGTGCCAGCAGCTTAGTTGGGGACAGCTACTACGAGCAGTACTTC
>once|TRBJ2-1|.|TRBV23-1|21
CASSQSGRITKGGLPYNEQFF
TGCGCCAGCAGTCAATCGGGACGTATTACGAAAGGGGGTTTGCCCTACAATGAGCAGTTCTTC
>.|TRBJ2-7|TRBD1|TRBV27|14
CASSYPGQGGEQYF
TGTGCCAGCAGCTATCCGGGACAGGGCGGAGAGCAGTACTTC
>.|TRBJ1-6|.|TRBV5-1|14
CASSLEQGGSPLHF
TGCGCCAGCAGCTTGGAGCAGGGAGGTTCACCCCTCCACTTT
>.|TRBJ2-3|TRBD1|TRBV7-2|14
CASSLEGAGDTQYF
TGTGCCAGCAGCTTAGAGGGGGCAGGAGATACGCAGTATTTT
>.|TRBJ1-6|.|TRBV4-1|15
CASSQDWAVNSPLHF
TGCGCCAGCAGCCAAGATTGGGCAGTTAATTCACCCCTCCACTTT
>.|TRBJ1-2|.|TRBV6-5|15
CASSYRVSGAWGYTF
TGTGCCAGCAGTTATAGGGTTTCGGGAGCTTGGGGCTACACCTTC
>.|TRBJ2-7|.|TRBV27|16
CASPTVAPDSPYEQYF
TGTGCCAGCCCGACCGTGGCCCCGGACAGTCCCTACGAGCAGTACTTC
>.|TRBJ2-2|TRBD1|TRBV6-6|15
CASRKDRGTAGELFF
TGTGCCAGCAGAAAAGACAGGGGTACTGCCGGGGAGCTGTTTTTT
>.|TRBJ1-2|.|TRBV30|14
CAWSVYGTLSGYTF
TGTGCCTGGAGTGTATATGGGACACTGTCCGGCTACACCTTC
>.|TRBJ1-4|TRBD1|TRBV18|17
CASSPYRGRTTNEKLFF
TGTGCCAGCTCACCGTACAGGGGGCGCACAACTAATGAAAAACTGTTTTTT